The sequence of this T cell receptor (beta chain) was determined in a study of shared T cell receptors in the human thymus. CDR1 is SEHNR, CDR2 FQNEAQ, per germline (reference sequence). CDR3 length: 14 residues. The protocol was immunoSEQ multiplex PCR, while the TCRdb copy is restricted to in-frame clones and leaves out a portion. The sample holds 700,000 or so clones, 70% to 90% seen once. A further study also used this sample, focusing on human thymus T cells. As that report states: Obtained as resections during corrective heart surgery, the thymus tissue was then studied. An apparent bias in V and J gene usage was seen in thymic and blood repertoires.

This receptor was obtained from a girl under three years old with a congenital heart defect. The chain links TRBV7-9 to TRBJ2-5, with 11 nucleotides matching TRBD2. The closer fit of TRBJ2-7 to the DNA end suggests the J call may be wrong. The specimen was thymocytes. CDR3 DNA sequence: TGTGCCAGCAGCTCCGGGACTAGCGGATACGAGCAGTACTTC. Translation: CASSSGTSGYEQYF.